The 8 T cell receptor beta chains below all came from one sample that was sequenced in a study of blood T cell repertoires in COVID-19. Clones were sequenced by immunoSEQ multiplex PCR, and TCRdb holds only the in-frame ones, with some missing. This sample yields around 64,000 clones, of which more than 75% are seen a single time; under 4% belongs to the top ten. What was sequenced was peripheral blood. These receptors were obtained from a middle-aged man with active COVID-19.

The gene calls are TRBV6-1 and TRBJ2-7; 7 nucleotides match TRBD2. This CDR3 contains 15 residues. Germline CDR1 is MNHNS and CDR2 is SASEGT. V was pared by 2 bases and J by 4 bases, with 8 bases of the junction left unmatched. The CDR3 protein is CASSEHSGFRYEQYF. CDR3 bases: TGTGCCAGCAGTGAACATAGCGGGTTCAGGTACGAGCAGTACTTC.

This clone appeared once. The J gene is TRBJ2-7, the V gene TRBV18; 8 positions match TRBD2. The CDR3 has 16 amino acids. Germline assignment: CDR1 KGHSH and CDR2 LQKENI. V was clipped by 5 bases and J by 0 bases; unmatched bases: 9. CDR3 DNA sequence: TGTGCCAGCTCAGACGGTTTCGGGGGGGCCTCCTACGAGCAGTACTTC. This translates into CASSDGFGGASYEQYF.

This clone appeared a few times. The V gene is TRBV11-2, the J gene TRBJ2-2; 8 bases are shared with TRBD1. Trimming removed 5 bases from V and 7 bases from J; junction bases left unmatched: 9. This CDR3 spans 15 amino acids. CDR1 is SGHAT and CDR2 is FQNNGV in the germline V gene. This CDR3 is CASSPRQGWIGELFF. In nucleotides, the CDR3 is TGTGCCAGCAGCCCGAGACAGGGGTGGATCGGGGAGCTGTTTTTT.

The chain has TRBV2 and TRBJ2-1; D uncertain. V dropped 6 bases and J dropped 0 bases, with 12 bases sitting between them. Germline-derived CDR1 and CDR2 are SNHLY and FYNNEI. The CDR3 runs 15 residues. In DNA, the CDR3 is TGTGCCAGCAGCCTCGACTTAAGCTCCTACAATGAGCAGTTCTTC. Translation gives CASSLDLSSYNEQFF. The entire variable domain, with the rest obtained from reference TRBV2 and TRBJ2-1, is as follows: EPEVTQTPSHQVTQMGQEVILRCVPISNHLYFYWYRQILGQKVEFLVSFYNNEISEKSEIFDDQFSVERPDGSNFTLKIRSTKLEDSAMYFCASSLDLSSYNEQFFGPGTRLTVL.

This clone appeared a single time. The chain carries TRBV6-1 and TRBJ1-3; 11 bases are shared with TRBD1. Germline trimming cut 4 bases from V and 8 bases from J; bases unmatched to any gene: 10. CDR1 MNHNS and CDR2 SASEGT come from the germline V gene. The CDR3 sequence is 16 residues long. CDR3 sequence: CASSADRDRGIDTIYF. CDR3 nucleotide sequence: TGTGCCAGCAGTGCGGACCGGGACAGGGGGATAGACACCATATATTTT.

The chain uses TRBV6-2 or TRBV6-3 and TRBJ1-5; 10 nucleotides align to TRBD1. The germline V gene encodes CDR1 MNHEY and CDR2 SVGEGT. Unmatched junction bases numbered 13, after V lost 7 bases and J lost 7 bases. The CDR3 runs 16 residues. This chain's CDR3 is CASNPRTGGGWQPQHF. CDR3 coding DNA: TGTGCCAGCAACCCTCGGACAGGGGGAGGGTGGCAGCCCCAGCATTTT.

The V and J genes are TRBV6-5 and TRBJ1-2; 9 nucleotides align to TRBD1. CDR1 is MNHEY, CDR2 SVGAGI, per germline. This CDR3 contains 15 residues. Unmatched junction bases numbered 9, after V lost 4 bases and J lost 6 bases. CDR3 in DNA: TGTGCCAGCAGTTTCATGACTTACAGGGGGCATGGCTACACCTTC. Its protein is CASSFMTYRGHGYTF.

As DNA, the CDR3 is TGTGCCAGCAGCTTAGCGGAGGGAGTAAGAAACTATGGCTACACCTTC. Translation gives CASSLAEGVRNYGYTF. The genes are TRBV7-2 and TRBJ1-2, with D unresolved. This CDR3 contains 16 residues. With 0 bases removed from V and 2 bases from J, the gap between germline ends came to 13 bases. Germline CDR1 is SGHTA and CDR2 is FQGNSA. The whole variable domain, filled in from reference TRBV7-2 and TRBJ1-2, reads GAGVSQSPSNKVTEKGKDVELRCDPISGHTALYWYRQSLGQGLEFLIYFQGNSAPDKSGLPSDRFSAERTGGSVSTLTIQRTQQEDSAVYLCASSLAEGVRNYGYTFGSGTRLTVV.